This passage covers 10 T cell receptor beta chains from one sample sequenced in a study of CD8 T cells in Susac syndrome. Random hexamers were used to reverse transcribe roughly 0.45 to 1 ug of RNA. TCRdb recomputed calls from the immunoSEQ multiplex PCR reads with MiXCR, one row per CDR3 protein. The profile shows 150,000 to 200,000 distinct CDR3 sequences, 90% to 95% of them singletons. The sample taken for sequencing was CD4+ T cells from PBMCs. These TCRs come from a human donor in good health.

J is TRBJ2-7 and V is TRBV7-2, with D perhaps TRBD2 (6 bases). The V end lost 5 bases, the J end lost 6 bases, and 20 bases lay between the germline ends. Germline V gene sequence: CDR1 SGHTA, CDR2 FQGNSA. This CDR3 is built from 15 residues. The CDR3 here is CASSPWGAGGAEQYF. The CDR3 DNA reads as TGTGCCAGCAGCCCCTGGGGAGCTGGAGGGGCCGAGCAGTACTTC.

The chain couples TRBV6-5 to TRBJ2-1; 7 positions match TRBD1. The V and J ends lost 4 bases and 5 bases, in that order; junction bases with no gene match: 5. Germline V gene lookup returns CDR1 MNHEY and CDR2 SVGAGI. The CDR3 runs 14 residues. This chain's CDR3 is CASSFRTGHNEQFF. CDR3 in DNA: TGTGCCAGCAGTTTTAGGACAGGCCACAATGAGCAGTTCTTC.

J is TRBJ2-2 and V is TRBV9; D is ambiguous. The CDR3 is made up of 15 amino acids. Germline V gene data show CDR1 as SGDLS and CDR2 as YYNGEE. V lost 1 base to trimming and J lost 1 base, with 8 bases between them. The CDR3 region is CASSVTLLNTGELFF. The CDR3 DNA reads as TGTGCCAGCAGCGTAACCTTACTGAACACCGGGGAGCTGTTTTTT. Together with reference TRBV9 and TRBJ2-2, the CDR3 gives the full variable domain: DSGVTQTPKHLITATGQRVTLRCSPRSGDLSVYWYQQSLDQGLQFLIQYYNGEERAKGNILERFSAQQFPDLHSELNLSSLELGDSALYFCASSVTLLNTGELFFGEGSRLTVL.

The rearrangement uses TRBV19 and TRBJ1-4; no clear D gene. Germline CDR1 LNHDA, CDR2 SQIVND (reference sequence). The V and J ends lost 7 bases and 8 bases respectively, with 8 bases between them. The CDR3 contains 11 residues. The DNA for the CDR3 is TGTGCCAGTACCCCTGGAGAAAAACTGTTTTTT. Amino acid sequence: CASTPGEKLFF.

The chain employs TRBV5-1 and TRBJ1-2; D unclear. CDR1 and CDR2 (germline): SGHRS, YFSETQ. The CDR3 length is 14 residues. Trimming stripped 3 bases from V and 6 bases from J, with 15 bases between. In DNA form, the CDR3 reads TGCGCCAGCAGCTCCGAATTCTCCAGTCATGGCTACACCTTC. Translated, it gives CASSSEFSSHGYTF.

This chain joins TRBV6-2 or TRBV6-3 and TRBJ2-3; TRBD2 matches 13 bases. The J segment lost 6 bases and the V segment lost 4 bases, leaving 7 bases of the junction unmatched. Per germline, CDR1 MNHEY and CDR2 SVGEGT. This CDR3 is built from 16 residues. CDR3 sequence reads: CASSFGTSGERDTQYF. CDR3 coding DNA: TGTGCCAGCAGTTTCGGGACTAGCGGGGAGCGGGATACGCAGTATTTT.

The chain is built from TRBV5-1 and TRBJ2-5; D not certain. Germline CDR1 SGHRS, CDR2 YFSETQ. V lost 2 bases to trimming and J lost 2 bases, with 7 bases between them. This CDR3 spans 13 amino acids. The CDR3 loop is CASSFFGQETQYF. Here the CDR3 DNA reads TGCGCCAGCAGCTTCTTCGGGCAAGAGACCCAGTACTTC.

V is TRBV5-1 and J is TRBJ1-1; D gene ambiguous. This CDR3 contains 13 residues. CDR1 is SGHRS and CDR2 is YFSETQ in the germline V gene. V dropped 0 bases and J dropped 4 bases, with 7 bases sitting between them. The CDR3 DNA reads as TGCGCCAGCAGCTTGGAGTGGGTCACTGAAGCTTTCTTT. Its translation is CASSLEWVTEAFF.

V gene TRBV7-2 combines with J gene TRBJ1-4; D perhaps matches TRBD1 (5 bases). V lost 1 base and J 8 bases, leaving 14 bases between the germline ends. The CDR3 spans 15 residues. Germline-derived CDR1 and CDR2 are SGHTA and FQGNSA. For the CDR3, the DNA is TGTGCCAGCAGCTTAGGGCGCAGGGTCGAGGAAAAACTGTTTTTT. This sequence encodes CASSLGRRVEEKLFF.

V gene TRBV5-1 combines with J gene TRBJ2-5; 11 nucleotides agree with TRBD1. V lost 3 bases and J lost 5; bases outside the gene matches: 3. Germline CDR1 reads SGHRS; CDR2 reads YFSETQ. The CDR3 runs 14 residues. The CDR3 DNA is TGCGCCAGCAGCTCGGGACAGGGGGTTGAGACCCAGTACTTC. It is translated as CASSSGQGVETQYF.